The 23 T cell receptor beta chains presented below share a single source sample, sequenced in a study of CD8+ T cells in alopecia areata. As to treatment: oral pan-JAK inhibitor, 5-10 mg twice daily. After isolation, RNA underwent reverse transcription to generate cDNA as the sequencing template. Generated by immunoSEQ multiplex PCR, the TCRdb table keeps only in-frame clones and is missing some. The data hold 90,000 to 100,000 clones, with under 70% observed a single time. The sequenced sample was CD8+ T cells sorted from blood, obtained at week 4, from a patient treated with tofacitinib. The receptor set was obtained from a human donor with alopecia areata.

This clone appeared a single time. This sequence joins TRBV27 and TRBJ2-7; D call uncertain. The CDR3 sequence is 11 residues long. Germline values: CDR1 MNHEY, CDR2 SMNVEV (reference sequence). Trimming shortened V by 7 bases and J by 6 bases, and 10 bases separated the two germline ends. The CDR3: CASTWGSEQYF. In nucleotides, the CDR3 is TGTGCCAGCACATGGGGTAGCGAGCAGTACTTC.

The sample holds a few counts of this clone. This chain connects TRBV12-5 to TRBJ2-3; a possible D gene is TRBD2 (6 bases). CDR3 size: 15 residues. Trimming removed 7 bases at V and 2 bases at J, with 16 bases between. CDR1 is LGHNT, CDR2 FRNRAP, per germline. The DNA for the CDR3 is TGTGCTAGTGCCCCATGGCGGGGAGACACAGATACGCAGTATTTT. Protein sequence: CASAPWRGDTDTQYF.

The CDR3 DNA is TGTGCCAGCAGCCTGGAAGGGGGAGGTTTAGGTGGCTACACCTTC. It yields the protein CASSLEGGGLGGYTF. The chain joins TRBV13 to TRBJ1-2, with D possibly matching TRBD1 (6 bases). This CDR3 has 15 amino acids. Trimming removed 5 bases at V and 7 bases at J, with 20 bases between. Germline V gives CDR1 PRHDT, CDR2 FYEKMQ (reference sequence).

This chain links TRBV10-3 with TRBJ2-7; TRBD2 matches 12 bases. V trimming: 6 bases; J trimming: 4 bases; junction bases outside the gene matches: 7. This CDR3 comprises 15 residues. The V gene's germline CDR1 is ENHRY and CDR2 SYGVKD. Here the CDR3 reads CAISTTSGSSYEQYF. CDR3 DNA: TGTGCCATCAGCACGACTAGCGGGAGTTCTTACGAGCAGTACTTC.

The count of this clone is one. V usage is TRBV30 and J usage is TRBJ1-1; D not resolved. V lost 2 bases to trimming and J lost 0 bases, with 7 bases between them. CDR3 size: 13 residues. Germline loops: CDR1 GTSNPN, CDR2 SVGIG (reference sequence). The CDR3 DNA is TGTGCCTGGAGTATCGGAATGAACACTGAAGCTTTCTTT. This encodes CAWSIGMNTEAFF.

This chain's CDR3 is CASSQESEGGVDEQFF. The CDR3 DNA reads as TGCGCCAGCAGCCAAGAGTCCGAAGGGGGCGTTGATGAGCAGTTCTTC. The chain employs TRBV4-1 and TRBJ2-1; 7 bases agree with TRBD1. Germline lookup yields CDR1 MGHRA and CDR2 YSYEKL. Trimming removed 0 bases from V and 8 bases from J; junction bases left unmatched: 10. The CDR3 runs 16 residues.

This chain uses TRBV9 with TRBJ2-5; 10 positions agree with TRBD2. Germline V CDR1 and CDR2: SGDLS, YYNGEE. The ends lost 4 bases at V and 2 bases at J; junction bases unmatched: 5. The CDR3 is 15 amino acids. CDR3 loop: CASSPSGGEQETQYF. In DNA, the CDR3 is TGTGCCAGCAGCCCTAGCGGGGGTGAACAAGAGACCCAGTACTTC.

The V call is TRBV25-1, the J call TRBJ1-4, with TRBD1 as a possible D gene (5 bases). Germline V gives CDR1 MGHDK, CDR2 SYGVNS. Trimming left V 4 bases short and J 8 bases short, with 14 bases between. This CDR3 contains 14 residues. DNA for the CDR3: TGTGCCAGCAGTGGGGGACTGACTCTGGAAAAACTGTTTTTT. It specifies CASSGGLTLEKLFF.

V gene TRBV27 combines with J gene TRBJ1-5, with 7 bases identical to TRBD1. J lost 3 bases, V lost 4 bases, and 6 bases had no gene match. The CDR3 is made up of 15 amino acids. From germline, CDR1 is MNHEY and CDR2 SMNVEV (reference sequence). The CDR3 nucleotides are TGTGCCAGCAGTTGGACAGGCCATCCCAATCAGCCCCAGCATTTT. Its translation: CASSWTGHPNQPQHF.

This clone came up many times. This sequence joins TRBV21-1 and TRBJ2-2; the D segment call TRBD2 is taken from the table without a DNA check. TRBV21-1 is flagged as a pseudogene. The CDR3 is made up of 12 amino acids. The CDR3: CASSIYTGELFF. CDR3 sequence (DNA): TGTGCCAGCAGCATATACACCGGGGAGCTGTTTTTT.

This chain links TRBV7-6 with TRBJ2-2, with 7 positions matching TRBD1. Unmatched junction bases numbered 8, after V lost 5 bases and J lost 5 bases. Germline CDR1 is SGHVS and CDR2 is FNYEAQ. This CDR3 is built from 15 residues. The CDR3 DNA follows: TGTGCCAGCAGCGAACGGACAGGAGGAACCGGGGAGCTGTTTTTT. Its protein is CASSERTGGTGELFF.

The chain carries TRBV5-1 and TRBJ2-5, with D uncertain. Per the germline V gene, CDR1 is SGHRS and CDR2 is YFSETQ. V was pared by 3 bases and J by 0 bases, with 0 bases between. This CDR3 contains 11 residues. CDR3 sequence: CASSYQETQYF. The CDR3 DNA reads TGCGCCAGCAGCTACCAAGAGACCCAGTACTTC.

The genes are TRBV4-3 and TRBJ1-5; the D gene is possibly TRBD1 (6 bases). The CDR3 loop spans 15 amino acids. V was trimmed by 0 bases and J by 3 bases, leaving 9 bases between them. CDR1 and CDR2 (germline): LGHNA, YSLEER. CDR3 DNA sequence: TGCGCCAGCAGCCAAGATAGGACAGTCAATCAGCCCCAGCATTTT. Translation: CASSQDRTVNQPQHF.

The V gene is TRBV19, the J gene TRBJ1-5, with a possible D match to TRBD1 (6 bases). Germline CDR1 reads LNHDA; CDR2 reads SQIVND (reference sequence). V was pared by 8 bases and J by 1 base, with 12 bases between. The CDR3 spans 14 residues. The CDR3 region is CASRQVGSNQPQHF. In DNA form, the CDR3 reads TGTGCCAGTCGACAGGTGGGGAGCAATCAGCCCCAGCATTTT.

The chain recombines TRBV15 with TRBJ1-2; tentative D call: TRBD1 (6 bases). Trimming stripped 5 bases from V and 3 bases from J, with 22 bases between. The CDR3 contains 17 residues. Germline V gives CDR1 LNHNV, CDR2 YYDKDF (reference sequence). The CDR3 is CATSSLLDPTGDYGYTF. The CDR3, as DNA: TGTGCCACCAGCTCATTATTAGATCCGACAGGCGACTATGGCTACACCTTC.

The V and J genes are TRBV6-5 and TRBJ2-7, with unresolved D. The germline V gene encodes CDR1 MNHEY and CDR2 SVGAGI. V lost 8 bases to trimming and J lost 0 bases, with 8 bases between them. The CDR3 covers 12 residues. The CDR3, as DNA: TGTGCCAGCCGGTCCAGCTCCTACGAGCAGTACTTC. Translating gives CASRSSSYEQYF.

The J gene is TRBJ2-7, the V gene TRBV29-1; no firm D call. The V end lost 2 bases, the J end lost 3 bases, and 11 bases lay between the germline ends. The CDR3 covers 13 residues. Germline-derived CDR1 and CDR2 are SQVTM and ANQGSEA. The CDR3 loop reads CSVESGQDYEQYF. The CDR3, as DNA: TGCAGCGTTGAATCAGGCCAGGACTACGAGCAGTACTTC.

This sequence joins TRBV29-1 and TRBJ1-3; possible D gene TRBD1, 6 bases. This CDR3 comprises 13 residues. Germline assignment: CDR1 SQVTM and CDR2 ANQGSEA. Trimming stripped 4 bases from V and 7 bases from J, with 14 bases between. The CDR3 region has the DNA TGCAGCGTTGCTCAGGGGACGGGGAACACCATATATTTT. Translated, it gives CSVAQGTGNTIYF.

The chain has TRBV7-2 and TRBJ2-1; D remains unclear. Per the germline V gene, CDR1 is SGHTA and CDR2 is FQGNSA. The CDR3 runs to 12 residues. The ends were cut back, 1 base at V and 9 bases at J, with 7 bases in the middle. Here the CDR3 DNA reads TGTGCCAGCAGCTTAGTCGACATTGAGCAGTTCTTC. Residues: CASSLVDIEQFF.

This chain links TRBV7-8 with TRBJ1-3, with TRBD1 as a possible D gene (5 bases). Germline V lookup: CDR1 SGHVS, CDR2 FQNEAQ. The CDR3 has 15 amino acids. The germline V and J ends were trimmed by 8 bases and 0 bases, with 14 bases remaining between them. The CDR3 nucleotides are TGTGCCAGCTCCGGGGGGGGACTCTCTGGAAACACCATATATTTT. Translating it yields CASSGGGLSGNTIYF.

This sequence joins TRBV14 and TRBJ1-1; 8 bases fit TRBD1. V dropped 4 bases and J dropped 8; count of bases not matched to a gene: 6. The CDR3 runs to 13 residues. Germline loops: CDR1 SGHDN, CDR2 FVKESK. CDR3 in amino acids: CASSPSGGREAFF. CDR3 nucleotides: TGTGCCAGCAGCCCTTCAGGGGGCCGGGAAGCTTTCTTT.

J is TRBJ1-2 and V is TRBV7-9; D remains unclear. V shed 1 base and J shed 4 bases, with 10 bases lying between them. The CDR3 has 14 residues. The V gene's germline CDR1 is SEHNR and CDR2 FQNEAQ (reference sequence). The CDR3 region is CASSLVGGRYGYTF. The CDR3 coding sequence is TGTGCCAGCAGCTTAGTCGGCGGCCGCTATGGCTACACCTTC. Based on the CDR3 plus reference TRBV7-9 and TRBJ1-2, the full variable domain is DTGVSQNPRHKITKRGQNVTFRCDPISEHNRLYWYRQTLGQGPEFLTYFQNEAQLEKSRLLSDRFSAERPKGSFSTLEIQRTEQGDSAMYLCASSLVGGRYGYTFGSGTRLTVV.

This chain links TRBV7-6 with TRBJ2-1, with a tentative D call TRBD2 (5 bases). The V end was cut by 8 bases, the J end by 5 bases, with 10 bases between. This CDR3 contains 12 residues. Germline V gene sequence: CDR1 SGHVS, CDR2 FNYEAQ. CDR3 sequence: CASRLANNEQFF. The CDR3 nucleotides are TGTGCCAGCCGCCTAGCTAACAATGAGCAGTTCTTC.